Listed below are T cell receptor beta chains from one sample, sequenced in a study of STAT5B mutations in CD4+ large granular lymphocyte leukemia. This table comes from immunoSEQ multiplex PCR, and its TCRdb copy is limited to in-frame clones, with some not included. The table shows more than 25,000 clones, with just under 80% occurring only once. What was sequenced was CD4+ T cells from blood buffy coats. The source is a human donor in good health. CDR3s include the opening cysteine and the closing phenylalanine or tryptophan. Each record gives: CDR3 protein, CDR3 DNA, V gene, CDR3 length, D gene, J gene, clone size. A D gene is named only where the DNA matches it firmly. The size field is filled for only some rows; it gives once, few, many or a size class.

CDR3 protein: CAISEFQGAAANTEAFF
CDR3 DNA: TGTGCCATCAGTGAGTTTCAGGGGGCCGCCGCAAACACTGAAGCTTTCTTT
V gene: TRBV10-3
CDR3 length: 17
D gene: TRBD1
J gene: TRBJ1-1
clone size: .

CDR3 protein: CSVSTGWNGDEQFF
CDR3 DNA: TGCAGCGTTTCCACGGGGTGGAACGGGGATGAGCAGTTCTTC
V gene: TRBV29-1
CDR3 length: 14
D gene: .
J gene: TRBJ2-1
clone size: .

CDR3 protein: CASSPGQTNTGELFF
CDR3 DNA: TGTGCCAGCAGCCCTGGACAGACGAACACCGGGGAGCTGTTTTTT
V gene: TRBV7-2
CDR3 length: 15
D gene: .
J gene: TRBJ2-2
clone size: once

CDR3 protein: CASSPTSGRSTDTQYF
CDR3 DNA: TGTGCCAGCTCACCTACTAGCGGGAGGAGCACAGATACGCAGTATTTT
V gene: TRBV18
CDR3 length: 16
D gene: TRBD2
J gene: TRBJ2-3
clone size: .

CDR3 protein: CASSSEEGNSPLHF
CDR3 DNA: TGTGCCAGCAGCTCCGAAGAGGGTAATTCACCCCTCCACTTT
V gene: TRBV7-2
CDR3 length: 14
D gene: .
J gene: TRBJ1-6
clone size: .

CDR3 protein: CASTVLRRGRQVAGELFF
CDR3 DNA: TGTGCCAGCACGGTCCTGAGGCGGGGGCGACAGGTGGCCGGGGAGCTGTTTTTT
V gene: TRBV28
CDR3 length: 18
D gene: .
J gene: TRBJ2-2
clone size: few

CDR3 protein: CASSLSLRDRGPRINSPLHF
CDR3 DNA: TGTGCCAGCAGTTTGTCTCTCCGGGACAGGGGGCCCCGAATCAATTCACCCCTCCACTTT
V gene: TRBV28
CDR3 length: 20
D gene: TRBD1
J gene: TRBJ1-6
clone size: .

CDR3 protein: CASSRRGTYNEQFF
CDR3 DNA: TGTGCCAGCTCACGCCGGGGTACCTACAATGAGCAGTTCTTC
V gene: TRBV18
CDR3 length: 14
D gene: .
J gene: TRBJ2-1
clone size: .

CDR3 protein: CASSLRGGPGELFF
CDR3 DNA: TGTGCCAGCAGCCTGCGGGGGGGCCCGGGGGAGCTGTTTTTT
V gene: TRBV7-9
CDR3 length: 14
D gene: TRBD2
J gene: TRBJ2-2
clone size: few

CDR3 protein: CASSPDGGRNQPQHF
CDR3 DNA: TGTGCCAGCAGTCCGGACGGGGGGCGGAATCAGCCCCAGCATTTT
V gene: TRBV5-8
CDR3 length: 15
D gene: .
J gene: TRBJ1-5
clone size: .

CDR3 protein: CASSPGLGGETQYF
CDR3 DNA: TGTGCCAGCAGTCCTGGACTAGGGGGAGAGACCCAGTACTTC
V gene: TRBV2
CDR3 length: 14
D gene: .
J gene: TRBJ2-5
clone size: .

CDR3 protein: CAWSVREGFAKNIQYF
CDR3 DNA: TGTGCCTGGAGTGTAAGGGAAGGGTTTGCCAAAAACATTCAGTACTTC
V gene: TRBV30
CDR3 length: 16
D gene: .
J gene: TRBJ2-4
clone size: .

CDR3 protein: CASTELGGLGDTQYF
CDR3 DNA: TGTGCCAGCACCGAACTAGGGGGCCTGGGAGATACGCAGTATTTT
V gene: TRBV2
CDR3 length: 15
D gene: TRBD1
J gene: TRBJ2-3
clone size: .

CDR3 protein: CASSKSGTGIFGEKLFF
CDR3 DNA: TGTGCCAGCAGCAAATCCGGGACAGGGATCTTTGGTGAAAAACTGTTTTTT
V gene: TRBV7-9
CDR3 length: 17
D gene: TRBD1
J gene: TRBJ1-4
clone size: .

CDR3 protein: CASSQGLQASGANVLTF
CDR3 DNA: TGCGCCAGCAGCCAAGGCCTGCAAGCCTCTGGGGCCAACGTCCTGACTTTC
V gene: TRBV4-1
CDR3 length: 17
D gene: .
J gene: TRBJ2-6
clone size: .

CDR3 protein: CAWNLGWGAGNTIYF
CDR3 DNA: TGTGCCTGGAATCTGGGATGGGGGGCTGGAAACACCATATATTTT
V gene: TRBV30
CDR3 length: 15
D gene: .
J gene: TRBJ1-3
clone size: .

CDR3 protein: CASSNQGGGTGELFF
CDR3 DNA: TGTGCCAGCAGTAACCAGGGTGGTGGCACCGGGGAGCTGTTTTTT
V gene: TRBV2
CDR3 length: 15
D gene: .
J gene: TRBJ2-2
clone size: .

CDR3 protein: CASTKRGRYGYTF
CDR3 DNA: TGTGCCAGCACTAAACGAGGAAGGTATGGCTACACCTTC
V gene: TRBV6-5
CDR3 length: 13
D gene: .
J gene: TRBJ1-2
clone size: .

CDR3 protein: CASSFRTGVTEAFF
CDR3 DNA: TGTGCCAGCAGCTTCCGGACAGGGGTTACTGAAGCTTTCTTT
V gene: TRBV7-2
CDR3 length: 14
D gene: TRBD1
J gene: TRBJ1-1
clone size: .

CDR3 protein: CASSLTSGNTGELFF
CDR3 DNA: TGTGCCAGCAGCTTGACTAGCGGGAACACCGGGGAGCTGTTTTTT
V gene: TRBV11-2
CDR3 length: 15
D gene: TRBD2
J gene: TRBJ2-2
clone size: .

CDR3 protein: CASSDGTAYSPLHF
CDR3 DNA: TGTGCCAGCAGCGACGGGACGGCCTATTCACCCCTCCACTTT
V gene: TRBV7-8
CDR3 length: 14
D gene: .
J gene: TRBJ1-6
clone size: .

CDR3 protein: CASSPRDGFTEAFF
CDR3 DNA: TGTGCCAGCAGCCCCAGGGACGGTTTCACTGAAGCTTTCTTT
V gene: TRBV5-6
CDR3 length: 14
D gene: .
J gene: TRBJ1-1
clone size: .

CDR3 protein: CASSSEKIGQRDYGYTF
CDR3 DNA: TGTGCCAGCAGCTCAGAAAAAATAGGACAAAGGGACTATGGCTACACCTTC
V gene: TRBV5-4
CDR3 length: 17
D gene: .
J gene: TRBJ1-2
clone size: .

CDR3 protein: CASSYSRDEKLFF
CDR3 DNA: TGTGCCAGCAGTTACTCACGAGATGAAAAACTGTTTTTT
V gene: TRBV6-5
CDR3 length: 13
D gene: .
J gene: TRBJ1-4
clone size: .

CDR3 protein: CASSYSPRGDEETQYF
CDR3 DNA: TGTGCCAGCAGTTACTCTCCCCGGGGCGATGAAGAGACCCAGTACTTC
V gene: TRBV6-5
CDR3 length: 16
D gene: .
J gene: TRBJ2-5
clone size: .

CDR3 protein: CASSGGTGGTDTQYF
CDR3 DNA: TGTGCCAGCAGCGGCGGGACAGGGGGAACAGATACGCAGTATTTT
V gene: TRBV25-1
CDR3 length: 15
D gene: TRBD1
J gene: TRBJ2-3
clone size: .

CDR3 protein: CASSSPRDRGMRNEQFF
CDR3 DNA: TGTGCCAGCAGCTCACCGAGAGACAGGGGGATGAGGAATGAGCAGTTCTTC
V gene: TRBV7-6
CDR3 length: 17
D gene: TRBD1
J gene: TRBJ2-1
clone size: .

CDR3 protein: CASSGQGGTGELFF
CDR3 DNA: TGTGCCAGCTCGGGACAGGGGGGCACCGGGGAGCTGTTTTTT
V gene: TRBV6-5
CDR3 length: 14
D gene: TRBD1
J gene: TRBJ2-2
clone size: .

CDR3 protein: CASSLVLAGPYEQYF
CDR3 DNA: TGTGCCAGCAGCTTAGTACTAGCGGGACCCTACGAGCAGTACTTC
V gene: TRBV7-9
CDR3 length: 15
D gene: TRBD2
J gene: TRBJ2-7
clone size: .

CDR3 protein: CASSLLGQGVNEQFF
CDR3 DNA: TGTGCCAGCAGTTTATTAGGACAGGGGGTCAATGAGCAGTTCTTC
V gene: TRBV28
CDR3 length: 15
D gene: TRBD1
J gene: TRBJ2-1
clone size: .

CDR3 protein: CASSPTSTDTQYF
CDR3 DNA: TGTGCCAGCAGCCCCACTAGCACAGATACGCAGTATTTT
V gene: TRBV28
CDR3 length: 13
D gene: .
J gene: TRBJ2-3
clone size: .

CDR3 protein: CASRADTQYF
CDR3 DNA: TGTGCCAGTCGGGCAGATACGCAGTATTTT
V gene: TRBV28
CDR3 length: 10
D gene: .
J gene: TRBJ2-3
clone size: .

CDR3 protein: CASSSQGFSTEAFF
CDR3 DNA: TGTGCCAGCAGCTCACAGGGGTTTAGCACTGAAGCTTTCTTT
V gene: TRBV7-9
CDR3 length: 14
D gene: TRBD1
J gene: TRBJ1-1
clone size: once

CDR3 protein: CAWGGGLGDNEQFF
CDR3 DNA: TGTGCCTGGGGTGGGGGCCTCGGGGACAATGAGCAGTTCTTC
V gene: TRBV30
CDR3 length: 14
D gene: .
J gene: TRBJ2-1
clone size: once

CDR3 protein: CASTDRGTEAFF
CDR3 DNA: TGCGCCAGCACAGACAGGGGAACTGAAGCTTTCTTT
V gene: TRBV10-2
CDR3 length: 12
D gene: TRBD1
J gene: TRBJ1-1
clone size: .

CDR3 protein: CASSQTTSGRFEQFF
CDR3 DNA: TGTGCCAGCAGCCAGACGACTAGCGGGAGGTTTGAGCAGTTCTTC
V gene: TRBV4-2
CDR3 length: 15
D gene: TRBD2
J gene: TRBJ2-1
clone size: .

CDR3 protein: CASSSSPTWRGIYEQYF
CDR3 DNA: TGTGCCAGCAGTTCCTCCCCTACCTGGCGGGGGATCTACGAGCAGTACTTC
V gene: TRBV27
CDR3 length: 17
D gene: TRBD2
J gene: TRBJ2-7
clone size: .

CDR3 protein: CASSHGLGQELNTEAFF
CDR3 DNA: TGCGCCAGCAGCCACGGTCTCGGACAGGAGCTAAACACTGAAGCTTTCTTT
V gene: TRBV4-1
CDR3 length: 17
D gene: TRBD1
J gene: TRBJ1-1
clone size: .

CDR3 protein: CASSRTGTAGGYTF
CDR3 DNA: TGCGCCAGCAGCCGAACCGGGACAGCCGGCGGCTACACCTTC
V gene: TRBV4-1
CDR3 length: 14
D gene: TRBD1
J gene: TRBJ1-2
clone size: .

CDR3 protein: CASSEGTGNYGYTF
CDR3 DNA: TGTGCCAGCAGTGAAGGGACAGGAAACTATGGCTACACCTTC
V gene: TRBV2
CDR3 length: 14
D gene: TRBD1
J gene: TRBJ1-2
clone size: .

CDR3 protein: CASSAWINYGYTF
CDR3 DNA: TGTGCCAGCAGTGCTTGGATTAACTATGGCTACACCTTC
V gene: TRBV2
CDR3 length: 13
D gene: .
J gene: TRBJ1-2
clone size: few

CDR3 protein: CASSPQRAGDEKLFF
CDR3 DNA: TGCGCCAGCAGCCCCCAGCGGGCGGGTGATGAAAAACTGTTTTTT
V gene: TRBV5-1
CDR3 length: 15
D gene: .
J gene: TRBJ1-4
clone size: .

CDR3 protein: CATSRDRMGGYNEQFF
CDR3 DNA: TGTGCCACCAGCAGAGACCGGATGGGCGGCTACAATGAGCAGTTCTTC
V gene: TRBV15
CDR3 length: 16
D gene: .
J gene: TRBJ2-1
clone size: once

CDR3 protein: CASSQDPRTPGQETQYF
CDR3 DNA: TGTGCCAGCAGCCAAGATCCCCGGACTCCCGGGCAAGAGACCCAGTACTTC
V gene: TRBV4-2
CDR3 length: 17
D gene: .
J gene: TRBJ2-5
clone size: .